What follows are 2 T cell receptor beta chains derived from one specimen sequenced in a study of type 1 regulatory T cells. TCRdb analysed the reads with MiXCR anew, one entry per CDR3 protein. In the table there are some 100,000 distinct CDR3 sequences, 31% of which are singletons. Sequenced sample: CD4+ T cells, either the whole sample or a sorted fraction (not recorded which). The receptors were sampled from a human donor in good health.

The chain recombines TRBV20-1 with TRBJ2-7; 11 bases match TRBD1. The ends lost 5 bases at V and 4 bases at J; junction bases unmatched: 7. The CDR3 is 14 residues long. Germline assignment: CDR1 DFQATT and CDR2 SNEGSKA (reference sequence). The DNA for the CDR3 is TGCAGTGCTGAAGTCGGGACAGGGGGTTACGAGCAGTACTTC. Protein sequence: CSAEVGTGGYEQYF.

This rearrangement joins TRBV5-1 to TRBJ2-3; 9 bases align to TRBD2. Trimming cost V 0 bases and J 5 bases; bases outside gene matches: 4. Germline V lookup: CDR1 SGHRS, CDR2 YFSETQ. This CDR3 is built from 15 residues. CDR3 protein: CASSLDPSGKDTQYF. The CDR3 nucleotides are TGCGCCAGCAGCTTGGACCCTAGCGGGAAAGATACGCAGTATTTT.